Included here is one T cell receptor beta chain sequence, with context. CDR1 is MGHRA, CDR2 YSYEKL, per germline. The V end lost 3 bases, the J end lost 2 bases, and 26 bases lay between the germline ends. This CDR3 has 19 amino acids. Use of 60 Vbeta and 13 Jbeta primers characterized the PCR. Only in-frame clones appear in the TCRdb table, and some are missing; sequencing was by immunoSEQ multiplex PCR. Counted here are approximately 130,000 clones, 80% occurring once; the ten biggest clones make up roughly 4.2%. The data derive from a study of cytomegalovirus exposure and HLA in healthy donors. The source material was PBMCs. The rearrangement uses TRBV4-1 and TRBJ2-7; TRBD2 might be the D (6 bases). The TCR sequence derives from a woman in her 40s in good health and CMV-seronegative. The CDR3 loop is CASSQRTGGGNPRAYEQYF. CDR3 DNA sequence: TGCGCCAGCAGCCAGAGAACTGGAGGCGGGAACCCAAGGGCCTACGAGCAGTACTTC.